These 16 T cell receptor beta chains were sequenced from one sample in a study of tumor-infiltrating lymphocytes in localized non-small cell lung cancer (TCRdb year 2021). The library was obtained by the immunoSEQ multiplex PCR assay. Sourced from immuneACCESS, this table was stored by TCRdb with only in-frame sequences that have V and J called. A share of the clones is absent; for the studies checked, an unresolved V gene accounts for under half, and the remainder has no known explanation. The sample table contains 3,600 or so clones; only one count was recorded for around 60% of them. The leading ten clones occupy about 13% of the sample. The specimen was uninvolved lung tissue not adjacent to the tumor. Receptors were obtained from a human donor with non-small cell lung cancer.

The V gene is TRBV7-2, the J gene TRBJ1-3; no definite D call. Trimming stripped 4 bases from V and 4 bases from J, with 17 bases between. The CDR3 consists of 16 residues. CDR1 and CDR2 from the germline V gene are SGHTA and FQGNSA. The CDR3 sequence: CASSYPTLGAGNTIYF. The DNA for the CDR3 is TGTGCCAGCAGCTACCCAACCTTAGGCGCCGGAAACACCATATATTTT. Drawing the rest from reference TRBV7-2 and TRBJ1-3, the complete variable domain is GAGVSQSPSNKVTEKGKDVELRCDPISGHTALYWYRQSLGQGLEFLIYFQGNSAPDKSGLPSDRFSAERTGGSVSTLTIQRTQQEDSAVYLCASSYPTLGAGNTIYFGEGSWLTVV.

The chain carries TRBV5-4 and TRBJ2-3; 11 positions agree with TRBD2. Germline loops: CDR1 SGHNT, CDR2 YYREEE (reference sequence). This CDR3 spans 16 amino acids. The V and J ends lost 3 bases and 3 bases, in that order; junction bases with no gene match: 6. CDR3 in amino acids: CASSSGTSGKTDTQYF. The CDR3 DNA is TGTGCCAGCAGCTCCGGGACTAGCGGCAAAACAGATACGCAGTATTTT.

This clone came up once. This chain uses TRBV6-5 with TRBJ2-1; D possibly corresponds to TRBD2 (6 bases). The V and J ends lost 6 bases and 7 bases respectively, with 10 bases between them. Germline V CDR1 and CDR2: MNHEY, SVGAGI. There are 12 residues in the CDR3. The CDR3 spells CASSPGRNEQFF. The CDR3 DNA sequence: TGTGCCAGCAGCCCAGGGAGGAATGAGCAGTTCTTC.

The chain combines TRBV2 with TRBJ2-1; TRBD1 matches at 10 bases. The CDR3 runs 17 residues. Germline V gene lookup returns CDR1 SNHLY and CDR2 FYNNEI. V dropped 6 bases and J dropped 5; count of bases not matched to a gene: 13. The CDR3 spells CASSPIGDRGSHNEQFF. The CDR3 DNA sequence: TGTGCCAGCAGCCCAATAGGGGACAGGGGTTCCCACAATGAGCAGTTCTTC.

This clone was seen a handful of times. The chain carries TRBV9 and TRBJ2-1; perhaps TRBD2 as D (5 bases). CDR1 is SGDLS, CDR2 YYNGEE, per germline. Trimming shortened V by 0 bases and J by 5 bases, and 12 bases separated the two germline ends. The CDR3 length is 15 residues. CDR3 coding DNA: TGTGCCAGCAGCGTAGCTACGAGGCGGGACAATGAGCAGTTCTTC. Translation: CASSVATRRDNEQFF.

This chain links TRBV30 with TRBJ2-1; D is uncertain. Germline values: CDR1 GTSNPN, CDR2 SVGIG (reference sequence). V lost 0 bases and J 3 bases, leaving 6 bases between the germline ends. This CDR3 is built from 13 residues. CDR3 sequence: CAWSVWIYNEQFF. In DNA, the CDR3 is TGTGCCTGGAGTGTATGGATCTACAATGAGCAGTTCTTC.

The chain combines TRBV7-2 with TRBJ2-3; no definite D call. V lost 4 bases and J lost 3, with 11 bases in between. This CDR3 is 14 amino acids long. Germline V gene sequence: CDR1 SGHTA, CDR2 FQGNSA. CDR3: CASSSYLNTDTQYF. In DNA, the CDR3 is TGTGCCAGCAGCTCATACCTTAATACAGATACGCAGTATTTT.

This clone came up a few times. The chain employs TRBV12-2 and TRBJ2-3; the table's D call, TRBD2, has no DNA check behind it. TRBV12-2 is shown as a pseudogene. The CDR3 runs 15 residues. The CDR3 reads CASRFLGTRGDTQYF. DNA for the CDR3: TGTGCAAGTCGCTTTCTAGGGACTCGCGGTGATACGCAGTATTTT.

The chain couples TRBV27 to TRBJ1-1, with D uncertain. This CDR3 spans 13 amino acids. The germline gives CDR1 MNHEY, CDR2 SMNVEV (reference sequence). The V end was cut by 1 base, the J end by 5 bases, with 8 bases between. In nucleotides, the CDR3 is TGTGCCAGCAGTTTATTAGGGAAGACTGAAGCTTTCTTT. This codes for CASSLLGKTEAFF.

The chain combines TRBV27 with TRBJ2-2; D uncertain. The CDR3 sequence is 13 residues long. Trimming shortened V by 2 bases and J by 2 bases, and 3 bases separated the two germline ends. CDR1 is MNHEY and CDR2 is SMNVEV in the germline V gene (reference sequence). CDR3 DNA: TGTGCCAGCAGTTTAGCAAACACCGGGGAGCTGTTTTTT. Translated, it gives CASSLANTGELFF.

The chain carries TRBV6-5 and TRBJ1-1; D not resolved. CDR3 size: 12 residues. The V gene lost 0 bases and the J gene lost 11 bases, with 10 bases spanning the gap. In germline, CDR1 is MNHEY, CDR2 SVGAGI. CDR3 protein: CASSYSTGGAFF. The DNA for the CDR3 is TGTGCCAGCAGTTACTCGACGGGAGGCGCTTTCTTT.

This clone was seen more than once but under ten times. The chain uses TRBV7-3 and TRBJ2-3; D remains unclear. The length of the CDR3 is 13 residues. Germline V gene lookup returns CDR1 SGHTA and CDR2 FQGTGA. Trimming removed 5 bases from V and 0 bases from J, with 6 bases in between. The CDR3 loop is CASSAHSTDTQYF. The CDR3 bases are TGTGCCAGCAGCGCCCACAGCACAGATACGCAGTATTTT.

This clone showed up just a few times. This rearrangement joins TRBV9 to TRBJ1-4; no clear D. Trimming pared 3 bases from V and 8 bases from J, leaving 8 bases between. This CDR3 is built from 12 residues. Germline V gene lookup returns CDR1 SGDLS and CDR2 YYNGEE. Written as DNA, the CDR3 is TGTGCCAGCAGCGGGGTAAACGAAAAACTGTTTTTT. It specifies CASSGVNEKLFF.

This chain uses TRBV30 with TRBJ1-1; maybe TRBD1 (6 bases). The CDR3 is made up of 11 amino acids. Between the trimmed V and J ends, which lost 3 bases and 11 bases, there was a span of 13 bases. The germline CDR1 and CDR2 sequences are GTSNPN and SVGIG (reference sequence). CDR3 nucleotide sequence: TGTGCCTGGAGCCTGGACAGAAGGGCTTTCTTT. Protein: CAWSLDRRAFF.

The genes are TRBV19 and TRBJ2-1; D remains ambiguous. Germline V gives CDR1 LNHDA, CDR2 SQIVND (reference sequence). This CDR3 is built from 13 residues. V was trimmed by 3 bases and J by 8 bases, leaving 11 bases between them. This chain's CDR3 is CASSMQEGYEQFF. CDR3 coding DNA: TGTGCCAGTAGTATGCAAGAAGGGTATGAGCAGTTCTTC.

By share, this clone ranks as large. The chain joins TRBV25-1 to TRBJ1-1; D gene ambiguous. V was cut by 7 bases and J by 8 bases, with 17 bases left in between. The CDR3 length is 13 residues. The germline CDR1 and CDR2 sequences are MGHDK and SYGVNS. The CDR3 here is CASKEGGGIEAFF. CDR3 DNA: TGTGCCAGCAAGGAGGGCGGAGGAATCGAAGCTTTCTTT.